This T cell receptor (beta chain) was identified in a study of T cells in Graves' hyperthyroidism and ophthalmopathy. The diagnostic basis comprised clinical symptoms, serum thyroxine and TRAb, thyroid ultrasound and orbital computed tomography. This sample holds PBMCs from about 10 ml fresh peripheral blood. Germline CDR1 SGDLS, CDR2 YYNGEE. V dropped 0 bases and J dropped 5; count of bases not matched to a gene: 11. There are 17 residues in the CDR3. The investigators amplified TCR beta CDR3 regions from RNA transcripts. A set of HTBI primers served as the primers for a first-round RT-PCR of the TCR CDR3. In TCRdb, the multiplex PCR reads were re-called with MiXCR into one record per CDR3 protein. The data show 300,000 to 450,000 distinct CDR3 sequences, under 15% seen once. Findings of the study overall: Stable hyperthyroidism was told apart from ophthalmopathy by a model built on 13 V-J features.

On this clonotype itself: The target antigen is unknown.

This sequence was found in a woman in her twenties or thirties with Graves' hyperthyroidism. The chain recombines TRBV9 with TRBJ2-7, with TRBD1 matching 10 bases. Sequenced: blood. CDR3 DNA: TGTGCCAGCAGCGTAGGGGCAAAGACAGGGGGCTTTGACGAGCAGTACTTC. This gives the protein CASSVGAKTGGFDEQYF.